This passage covers 27 T cell receptor beta chains from one sample sequenced in a study of T cells after posttransplantation cyclophosphamide. Clones were sequenced by immunoSEQ multiplex PCR, and TCRdb holds only the in-frame ones, with some missing. The sample holds about 9,200 clones; about 91% are singletons and the top ten take over 1.5%. The sequenced sample consisted of memory CD4+ T cells sorted from PBMCs. Receptors were obtained from a woman aged 60-75 years in good health, CMV-negative, and a related stem cell transplant donor.

V gene TRBV11-1 combines with J gene TRBJ2-2; TRBD2 might be the D (6 bases). This CDR3 region has 13 residues. Per germline, CDR1 SGHAT and CDR2 FQDESV (reference sequence). Trimming stripped 4 bases from V and 5 bases from J, with 8 bases between. CDR3 sequence: CASSYGGTGELFF. CDR3 nucleotide sequence: TGTGCCAGCAGCTACGGGGGAACCGGGGAGCTGTTTTTT.

This chain joins TRBV7-2 and TRBJ1-2; 7 nucleotides align to TRBD1. CDR1 and CDR2 (germline): SGHTA, FQGNSA. The V and J ends lost 4 bases and 4 bases, in that order; junction bases with no gene match: 9. The CDR3 length is 15 residues. CDR3 coding DNA: TGTGCCAGCAGCTCAAGAGGGGCAGGGGGCTATGGCTACACCTTC. Translated, it gives CASSSRGAGGYGYTF. Full variable domain (missing parts from reference TRBV7-2 and TRBJ1-2): GAGVSQSPSNKVTEKGKDVELRCDPISGHTALYWYRQSLGQGLEFLIYFQGNSAPDKSGLPSDRFSAERTGGSVSTLTIQRTQQEDSAVYLCASSSRGAGGYGYTFGSGTRLTVV.

The CDR3: CASSPTGTGGRYGYTF. CDR3 in DNA: TGTGCCAGTAGTCCTACCGGGACAGGGGGCCGCTATGGCTACACCTTC. This rearrangement joins TRBV19 to TRBJ1-2, with 12 bases that match TRBD1. The CDR3 has 16 amino acids. V shed 5 bases and J 4 bases; nucleotides not matched to a gene: 8. CDR1 and CDR2 (germline): LNHDA, SQIVND (reference sequence).

J is TRBJ2-1 and V is TRBV7-7, with TRBD2 identical over 9 bases. This CDR3 region has 15 residues. With V trimmed by 2 bases and J by 10 bases, 9 bases remained unmatched. Germline assignment: CDR1 SSHAT and CDR2 FNYEAQ (reference sequence). This CDR3 reads CASSLSAGGGGEQFF. Written as DNA, the CDR3 is TGTGCCAGCAGCTTATCAGCGGGAGGTGGTGGGGAGCAGTTCTTC.

This clone was observed a single time. The V and J genes are TRBV5-4 and TRBJ2-3; the D gene is possibly TRBD1 (5 bases). Germline V gives CDR1 SGHNT, CDR2 YYREEE (reference sequence). Trimming removed 2 bases from V and 4 bases from J, with 8 bases in between. The CDR3 has 13 residues. The CDR3 DNA sequence: TGTGCCAGCAGCTTAGCAGGGCCAGATACGCAGTATTTT. It translates to CASSLAGPDTQYF. Variable domain in full (rest from reference TRBV5-4 and TRBJ2-3): ETGVTQSPTHLIKTRGQQVTLRCSSQSGHNTVSWYQQALGQGPQFIFQYYREEENGRGNFPPRFSGLQFPNYSSELNVNALELDDSALYLCASSLAGPDTQYFGPGTRLTVL.

This chain links TRBV7-9 with TRBJ2-7; D is unclear. Trimming cost V 5 bases and J 9 bases, with 17 bases left between them. Germline V CDR1 and CDR2: SEHNR, FQNEAQ (reference sequence). The CDR3 has 13 residues. CDR3 protein: CASSQEIRMTQYF. CDR3 sequence (DNA): TGTGCCAGCAGCCAAGAAATCAGGATGACGCAGTACTTC.

This clone has a single count. A read error may account for a junction end that differs from germline. V and J are TRBV28 and TRBJ1-6; the D is unclear. Germline-derived CDR1 and CDR2 are MDHEN and SYDVKM. CDR3 size: 14 residues. The CDR3 bases are TGTGCCAGCAGGTGGTATTCCTATAATTCCCCCCTCCACTTT. Translated: CASRWYSYNSPLHF.

As to this clone: One junction end disagrees with the germline gene, perhaps due to a read error. In the same sample, other DNA sequences code for this CDR3. V gene TRBV6-1 combines with J gene TRBJ1-6; 7 bases align to TRBD1. From germline, CDR1 is MNHNS and CDR2 SASEGT. This CDR3 is built from 15 residues. Here the CDR3 reads CASSRARGNNSPLHF. CDR3 sequence (DNA): TGTGCCAGCAGTCGGGCCAGGGGGAATAATTCCCCCCTCCACTTT.

The genes are TRBV6-1 and TRBJ2-7, with 12 bases that match TRBD2. V shed 6 bases and J 0 bases; nucleotides not matched to a gene: 3. CDR3 size: 15 residues. Germline V lookup: CDR1 MNHNS, CDR2 SASEGT. CDR3 sequence (DNA): TGTGCCAGCAGCGCGACTAGCGGGAGCTCCTACGAGCAGTACTTC. As protein: CASSATSGSSYEQYF.

This rearrangement joins TRBV5-1 to TRBJ2-5, with TRBD1 identical over 7 bases. Germline V gene lookup returns CDR1 SGHRS and CDR2 YFSETQ. The CDR3 covers 14 residues. V was clipped by 3 bases and J by 3 bases; unmatched bases: 5. CDR3 amino acids: CASSSRQGKETQYF. The CDR3 coding sequence is TGCGCCAGCAGCTCACGACAGGGTAAAGAGACCCAGTACTTC. The whole variable domain, remainder taken from reference TRBV5-1 and TRBJ2-5, is KAGVTQTPRYLIKTRGQQVTLSCSPISGHRSVSWYQQTPGQGLQFLFEYFSETQRNKGNFPGRFSGRQFSNSRSEMNVSTLELGDSALYLCASSSRQGKETQYFGPGTRLLVL.

This chain connects TRBV6-4 to TRBJ1-1; D may be TRBD1 (5 bases). Trimming took off 6 bases at V and 4 bases at J, with 15 bases between the two ends. CDR1 and CDR2 (germline): MRHNA, SNTAGT. This CDR3 comprises 14 residues. CDR3 residues: CASRGHPRATEAFF. DNA for the CDR3: TGTGCCAGCAGAGGACACCCCCGGGCCACTGAAGCTTTCTTT.

CDR3 nucleotide sequence: TGTGCCAGCAGTTTAATGGGCACCTACAATGAGCAGTTCTTC. This encodes CASSLMGTYNEQFF. The chain has TRBV27 and TRBJ2-1; D not resolved. Trimming shortened V by 2 bases and J by 2 bases, and 7 bases separated the two germline ends. The CDR3 covers 14 residues. CDR1 MNHEY and CDR2 SMNVEV come from the germline V gene (reference sequence).

The V gene is TRBV7-2, the J gene TRBJ2-1; 10 bases match TRBD1. Germline trimming cut 5 bases from V and 6 bases from J; bases unmatched to any gene: 16. CDR1 is SGHTA, CDR2 FQGNSA, per germline. The CDR3 has 18 residues. In nucleotides, the CDR3 is TGTGCCAGCAGCCTAAGACAGGGGGCGTTTGTTAGGCGCAATGAGCAGTTCTTC. Translated, it gives CASSLRQGAFVRRNEQFF.

V and J are TRBV5-4 and TRBJ2-7; the match to TRBD1 covers 8 bases. Germline lookup yields CDR1 SGHNT and CDR2 YYREEE (reference sequence). V lost 1 base to trimming and J lost 0 bases; unmatched junction nucleotides: 0. CDR3 length equals 14 residues. The CDR3 reads CASSLQGASYEQYF. CDR3 in DNA: TGTGCCAGCAGCTTGCAGGGGGCCTCCTACGAGCAGTACTTC.

This chain connects TRBV11-2 to TRBJ1-5; D remains ambiguous. Germline V gene lookup returns CDR1 SGHAT and CDR2 FQNNGV. V lost 5 bases, J lost 3 bases, and 14 bases lay in between. The CDR3 sequence is 15 residues long. CDR3 sequence (DNA): TGTGCCAGCAGCCCAGAAGGCGGGTTCAATCAGCCCCAGCATTTT. Translating it yields CASSPEGGFNQPQHF.

The chain joins TRBV7-3 to TRBJ2-1; 13 bases fit TRBD2. With 6 bases clipped from V and 15 bases from J, the junction kept 8 bases outside the gene matches. CDR3 length: 13 amino acids. Germline V gene lookup returns CDR1 SGHTA and CDR2 FQGTGA. This CDR3 reads CASRLAGGGGLFF. CDR3 bases: TGTGCCAGCAGACTAGCGGGAGGGGGGGGGTTGTTCTTC.

The chain joins TRBV27 to TRBJ1-5, with D maybe TRBD1 (6 bases). The CDR3 is 16 amino acids. V lost 2 bases, J lost 4 bases, and 15 bases lay in between. The germline V gene has CDR1 MNHEY and CDR2 SMNVEV (reference sequence). The CDR3 loop reads CASSLGGGGGNQPQHF. The CDR3 bases are TGTGCCAGCAGTTTAGGGGGGGGAGGGGGGAATCAGCCCCAGCATTTT.

The V gene is TRBV6-5, the J gene TRBJ1-2; TRBD1 might be the D (5 bases). V was clipped by 2 bases and J by 4 bases, with 14 bases between them. This CDR3 contains 15 residues. Germline assignment: CDR1 MNHEY and CDR2 SVGAGI. As DNA, the CDR3 is TGTGCCAGCAGTTACGCCCCGACAGAGTCCTATGGCTACACCTTC. This gives the protein CASSYAPTESYGYTF.

This sequence joins TRBV28 and TRBJ1-6; 7 nucleotides line up with TRBD1. This CDR3 comprises 12 residues. Germline loops: CDR1 MDHEN, CDR2 SYDVKM. With 6 bases clipped from V and 18 bases from J, the junction kept 11 bases outside the gene matches. For the CDR3, the DNA is TGTGCCAGCAGACCGAAGACAGGGCAGGGCCACTTT. Protein sequence: CASRPKTGQGHF.

The chain carries TRBV4-3 and TRBJ2-5, with 10 bases aligning to TRBD1. CDR1 LGHNA and CDR2 YSLEER come from the germline V gene. The junction had 7 bases not matched to a gene; V was cut back by 0 bases and J by 6 bases. CDR3 size: 16 residues. The CDR3 sequence: CASSQDHLTGGQTQYF. The CDR3 DNA is TGCGCCAGCAGCCAAGATCATTTGACAGGGGGCCAGACCCAGTACTTC.

The chain carries TRBV5-1 and TRBJ2-3; 16 nucleotides agree with TRBD2. The CDR3 is 18 amino acids. In germline, CDR1 is SGHRS, CDR2 YFSETQ. Germline trimming cut 5 bases from V and 3 bases from J; bases unmatched to any gene: 9. The CDR3 sequence: CASRPGTSGRAWTDTQYF. CDR3 coding DNA: TGCGCCAGCAGACCCGGGACTAGCGGGAGGGCCTGGACAGATACGCAGTATTTT. Using reference TRBV5-1 and TRBJ2-3 for the parts outside the CDR3, the full variable domain is KAGVTQTPRYLIKTRGQQVTLSCSPISGHRSVSWYQQTPGQGLQFLFEYFSETQRNKGNFPGRFSGRQFSNSRSEMNVSTLELGDSALYLCASRPGTSGRAWTDTQYFGPGTRLTVL.

This chain links TRBV7-9 with TRBJ1-2; 11 positions match TRBD1. Per the germline V gene, CDR1 is SEHNR and CDR2 is FQNEAQ (reference sequence). Unmatched junction bases numbered 6, after V lost 1 base and J lost 8 bases. The CDR3 has 15 amino acids. In nucleotides, the CDR3 is TGTGCCAGCAGCTTAGTCGGACAGGGGGCGCAGGGCTACACCTTC. Translated: CASSLVGQGAQGYTF.

The chain carries TRBV18 and TRBJ1-5; D perhaps matches TRBD1 (6 bases). Germline-derived CDR1 and CDR2 are KGHSH and LQKENI. V lost 3 bases, J lost 2 bases, and 11 bases lay in between. CDR3 length: 15 residues. As DNA, the CDR3 is TGTGCCAGCTCACCGGACAGTTGGCGCAATCAGCCCCAGCATTTT. Translation: CASSPDSWRNQPQHF.

Comment on this clone: This sample also contains other DNA sequences that code for the same CDR3. The rearrangement links TRBV6-5 to TRBJ2-6; the D is unclear. Trimming stripped 6 bases from V and 4 bases from J, with 10 bases between. The CDR3 has 14 residues. Germline V gene data show CDR1 as MNHEY and CDR2 as SVGAGI. The CDR3 spells CASSAVAGANVLTF. CDR3 bases: TGTGCCAGCAGCGCCGTAGCCGGGGCCAACGTCCTGACTTTC.

The rearrangement links TRBV19 to TRBJ2-1; 9 bases agree with TRBD1. The V gene end was trimmed by 5 bases and the J gene end by 1 base; junction bases not matched to a gene: 6. CDR1 LNHDA and CDR2 SQIVND come from the germline V gene (reference sequence). CDR3 length equals 16 residues. CDR3: CASSPLQGASYNEQFF. CDR3 DNA: TGTGCCAGTAGTCCACTACAGGGGGCTTCCTACAATGAGCAGTTCTTC.

This rearrangement joins TRBV5-4 to TRBJ2-1; TRBD2 aligns across 14 bases. This CDR3 comprises 16 residues. Looked up from germline, CDR1 is SGHNT and CDR2 is YYREEE (reference sequence). After removal of 4 bases from V and 7 bases from J, the junction contained 7 bases not matched to a gene. The CDR3 loop is CASSGGGLAGVNEQFF. DNA of the CDR3: TGTGCCAGCAGCGGTGGGGGACTAGCGGGGGTTAATGAGCAGTTCTTC. Complete variable domain (other parts from reference TRBV5-4 and TRBJ2-1): ETGVTQSPTHLIKTRGQQVTLRCSSQSGHNTVSWYQQALGQGPQFIFQYYREEENGRGNFPPRFSGLQFPNYSSELNVNALELDDSALYLCASSGGGLAGVNEQFFGPGTRLTVL.

This rearrangement joins TRBV7-8 to TRBJ2-7; TRBD1 matches at 7 bases. The V segment lost 5 bases and the J segment 3 bases; nucleotides outside the gene matches: 4. The germline V gene encodes CDR1 SGHVS and CDR2 FQNEAQ. There are 13 residues in the CDR3. CDR3 in amino acids: CASSQGGLYEQYF. In DNA, the CDR3 is TGTGCCAGCAGCCAAGGGGGCCTCTACGAGCAGTACTTC.